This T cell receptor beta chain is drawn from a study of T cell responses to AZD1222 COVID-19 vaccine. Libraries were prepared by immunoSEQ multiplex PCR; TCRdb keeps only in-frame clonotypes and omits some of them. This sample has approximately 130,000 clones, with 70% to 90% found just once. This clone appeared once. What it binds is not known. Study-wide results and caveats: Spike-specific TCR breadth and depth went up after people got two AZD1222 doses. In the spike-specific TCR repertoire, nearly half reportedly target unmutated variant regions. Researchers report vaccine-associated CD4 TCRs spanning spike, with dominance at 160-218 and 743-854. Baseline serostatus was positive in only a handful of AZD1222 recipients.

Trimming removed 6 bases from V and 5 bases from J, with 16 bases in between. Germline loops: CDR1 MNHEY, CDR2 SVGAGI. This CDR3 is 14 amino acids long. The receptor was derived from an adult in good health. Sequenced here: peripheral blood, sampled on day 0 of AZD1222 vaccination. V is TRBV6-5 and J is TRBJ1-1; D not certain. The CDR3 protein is CASRPTGSGTEAFF. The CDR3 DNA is TGTGCCAGCAGGCCGACGGGGTCCGGGACTGAAGCTTTCTTT.